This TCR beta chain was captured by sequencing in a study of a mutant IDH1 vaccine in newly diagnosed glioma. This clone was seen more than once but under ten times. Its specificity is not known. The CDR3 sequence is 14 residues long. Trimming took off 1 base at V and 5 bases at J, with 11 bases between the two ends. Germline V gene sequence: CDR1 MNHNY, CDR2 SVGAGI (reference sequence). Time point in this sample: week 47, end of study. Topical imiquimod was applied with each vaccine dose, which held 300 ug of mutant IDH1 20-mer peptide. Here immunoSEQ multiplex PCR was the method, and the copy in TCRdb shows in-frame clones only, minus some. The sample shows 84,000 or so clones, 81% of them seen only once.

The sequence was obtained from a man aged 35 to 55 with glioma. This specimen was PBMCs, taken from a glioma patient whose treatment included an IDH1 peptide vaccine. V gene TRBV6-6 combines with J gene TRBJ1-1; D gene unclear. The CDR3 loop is CASSYFGVGTEAFF. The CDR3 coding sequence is TGTGCCAGCAGTTACTTTGGGGTCGGGACTGAAGCTTTCTTT.